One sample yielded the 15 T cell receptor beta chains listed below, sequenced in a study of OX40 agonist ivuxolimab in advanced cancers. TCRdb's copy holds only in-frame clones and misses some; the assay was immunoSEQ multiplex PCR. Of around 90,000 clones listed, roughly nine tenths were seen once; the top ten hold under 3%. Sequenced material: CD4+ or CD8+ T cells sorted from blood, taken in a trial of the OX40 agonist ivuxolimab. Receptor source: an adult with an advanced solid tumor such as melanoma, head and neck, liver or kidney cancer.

CDR3 coding DNA: TGTGCCAGCAGCAAACCCTCTCGACAGGCGAACACAGATACGCAGTATTTT. This gives the protein CASSKPSRQANTDTQYF. The V and J genes are TRBV21-1 and TRBJ2-3; the D call in the table, TRBD1, was not verified against the DNA. TRBV21-1 is classified as a pseudogene. CDR3 length: 17 amino acids.

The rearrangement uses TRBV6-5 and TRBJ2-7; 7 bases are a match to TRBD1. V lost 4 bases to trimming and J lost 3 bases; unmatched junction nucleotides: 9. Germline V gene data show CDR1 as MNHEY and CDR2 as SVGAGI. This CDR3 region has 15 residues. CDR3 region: CASSWMEQGHYEQYF. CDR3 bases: TGTGCCAGCAGTTGGATGGAACAGGGGCACTACGAGCAGTACTTC.

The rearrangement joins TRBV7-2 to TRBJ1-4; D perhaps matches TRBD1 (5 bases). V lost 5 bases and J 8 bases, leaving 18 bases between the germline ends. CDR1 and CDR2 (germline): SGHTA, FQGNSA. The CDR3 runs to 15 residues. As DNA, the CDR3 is TGTGCCAGCAGCCCTTTCGGGGCAGGTGGCGAAAAACTGTTTTTT. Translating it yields CASSPFGAGGEKLFF.

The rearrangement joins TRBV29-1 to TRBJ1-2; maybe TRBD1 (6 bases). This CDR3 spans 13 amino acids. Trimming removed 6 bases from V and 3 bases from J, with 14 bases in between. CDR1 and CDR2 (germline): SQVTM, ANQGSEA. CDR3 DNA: TGCAGCGTCGACGACAGGCCCCACTATGGCTACACCTTC. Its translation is CSVDDRPHYGYTF.

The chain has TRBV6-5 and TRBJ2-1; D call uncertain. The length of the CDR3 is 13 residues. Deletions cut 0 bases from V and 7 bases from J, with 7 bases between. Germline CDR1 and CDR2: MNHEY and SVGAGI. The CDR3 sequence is CASSYSVSNEQFF. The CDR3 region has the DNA TGTGCCAGCAGTTACTCTGTGTCGAATGAGCAGTTCTTC.

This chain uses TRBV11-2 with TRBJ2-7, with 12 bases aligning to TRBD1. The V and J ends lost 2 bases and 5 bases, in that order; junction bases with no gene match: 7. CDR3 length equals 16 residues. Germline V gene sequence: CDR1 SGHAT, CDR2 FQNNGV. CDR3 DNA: TGTGCCAGCAGCTTATCCTTCGGGACAGGGGGCGACGAGCAGTACTTC. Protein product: CASSLSFGTGGDEQYF.

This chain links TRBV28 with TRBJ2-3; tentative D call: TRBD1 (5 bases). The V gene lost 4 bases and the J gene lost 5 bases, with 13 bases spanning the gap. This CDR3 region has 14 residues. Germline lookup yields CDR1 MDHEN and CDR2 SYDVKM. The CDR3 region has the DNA TGTGCCAGCAGTTCGTCGACAGATTTAGATACGCAGTATTTT. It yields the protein CASSSSTDLDTQYF.

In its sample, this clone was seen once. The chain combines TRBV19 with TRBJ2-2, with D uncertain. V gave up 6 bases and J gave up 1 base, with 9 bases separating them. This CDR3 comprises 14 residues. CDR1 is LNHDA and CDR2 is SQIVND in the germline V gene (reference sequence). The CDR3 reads CASRSFLNTGELFF. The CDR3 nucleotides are TGTGCCAGTAGAAGCTTTCTGAACACCGGGGAGCTGTTTTTT.

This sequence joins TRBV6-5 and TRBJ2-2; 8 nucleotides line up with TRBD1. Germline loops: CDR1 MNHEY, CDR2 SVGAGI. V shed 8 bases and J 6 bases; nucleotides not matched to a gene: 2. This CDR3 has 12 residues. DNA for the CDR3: TGTGCCAGCTACAGGGGGGCCGGGGAGCTGTTTTTT. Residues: CASYRGAGELFF.

The CDR3 reads CSVTQGVGETQYF. The CDR3 coding sequence is TGCAGCGTTACACAGGGGGTTGGGGAGACCCAGTACTTC. V is TRBV29-1 and J is TRBJ2-5; TRBD1 matches at 8 bases. The J segment lost 5 bases and the V segment lost 5 bases, leaving 7 bases of the junction unmatched. The CDR3 contains 13 residues. The V gene's germline CDR1 is SQVTM and CDR2 ANQGSEA.

CDR3 region: CAWRSAMNTEAFF. The CDR3 DNA reads as TGTGCCTGGAGGTCAGCTATGAACACTGAAGCTTTCTTT. The chain is built from TRBV30 and TRBJ1-1; D is unclear. Looked up from germline, CDR1 is GTSNPN and CDR2 is SVGIG (reference sequence). The V and J ends lost 3 bases and 0 bases respectively, with 8 bases between them. CDR3 length equals 13 residues. Full variable domain (rest looked up from reference TRBV30 and TRBJ1-1): SQTIHQWPATLVQPVGSPLSLECTVEGTSNPNLYWYRQAAGRGLQLLFYSVGIGQISSEVPQNLSASRPQDRQFILSSKKLLLSDSGFYLCAWRSAMNTEAFFGQGTRLTVV.

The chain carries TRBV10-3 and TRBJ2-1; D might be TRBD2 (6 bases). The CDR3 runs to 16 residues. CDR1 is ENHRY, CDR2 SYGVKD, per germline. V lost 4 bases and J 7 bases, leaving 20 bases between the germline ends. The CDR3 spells CAISVLGREYDNEQFF. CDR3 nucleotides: TGTGCCATCAGTGTCCTAGGACGGGAGTACGATAATGAGCAGTTCTTC.

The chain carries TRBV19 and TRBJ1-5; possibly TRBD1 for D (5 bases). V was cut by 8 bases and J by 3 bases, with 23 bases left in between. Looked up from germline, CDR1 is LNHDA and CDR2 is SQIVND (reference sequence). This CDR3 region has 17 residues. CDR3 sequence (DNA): TGTGCCAGTTCCGACGGGACGCCGCTGGCCTCCAATCAGCCCCAGCATTTT. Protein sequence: CASSDGTPLASNQPQHF.

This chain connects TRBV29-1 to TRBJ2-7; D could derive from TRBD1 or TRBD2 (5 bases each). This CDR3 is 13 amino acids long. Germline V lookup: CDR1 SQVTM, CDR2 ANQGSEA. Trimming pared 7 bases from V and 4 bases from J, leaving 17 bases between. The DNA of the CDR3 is TGCAGCGCCCGGGGCGGCCAGACATACGAGCAGTACTTC. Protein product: CSARGGQTYEQYF.

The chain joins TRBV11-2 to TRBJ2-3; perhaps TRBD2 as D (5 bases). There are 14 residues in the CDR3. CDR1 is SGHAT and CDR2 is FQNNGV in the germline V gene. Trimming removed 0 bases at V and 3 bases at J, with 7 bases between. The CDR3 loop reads CASSLDQRTDTQYF. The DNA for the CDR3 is TGTGCCAGCAGCTTAGATCAGCGGACAGATACGCAGTATTTT. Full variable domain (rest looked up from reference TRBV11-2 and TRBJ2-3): EAGVAQSPRYKIIEKRQSVAFWCNPISGHATLYWYQQILGQGPKLLIQFQNNGVVDDSQLPKDRFSAERLKGVDSTLKIQPAKLEDSAVYLCASSLDQRTDTQYFGPGTRLTVL.